Below are 30 T cell receptor beta chains sequenced from a single sample in a study of Ad26.COV2.S vaccination and SARS-CoV-2 variants. As for treatment: over 15 received Ad26.COV2.S at low or high dose, single or two shots; several received placebo; per-sample allocation not given. Sample collection was performed on day 63 after the first vaccine or placebo injection. Generated by immunoSEQ multiplex PCR, the TCRdb table keeps only in-frame clones and is missing some. The data hold roughly 420,000 clones, with roughly 89% observed a single time. Source: peripheral blood, taken in a trial of Ad26.COV2.S vaccine versus placebo. All receptors derive from a person between 18 and 65 years old who received the Ad26.COV2.S COVID-19 vaccine or a placebo.

The chain is built from TRBV18 and TRBJ1-1, with 9 bases identical to TRBD1. The CDR3 totals 14 residues. Germline CDR1 is KGHSH and CDR2 is LQKENI. Trimming removed 3 bases from V and 5 bases from J; junction bases left unmatched: 4. For the CDR3, the DNA is TGTGCCAGCTCACCCGGACAGGGGAGGACTGAAGCTTTCTTT. Protein product: CASSPGQGRTEAFF.

The CDR3 sequence: CASSLVGRASYEQYV. DNA of the CDR3: TGTGCCAGCAGCTTAGTGGGGCGGGCCTCCTACGAGCAGTACGTC. The J gene is TRBJ2-7, the V gene TRBV7-2; either TRBD1 or TRBD2 may fit D (5 bases each). Germline CDR1 SGHTA, CDR2 FQGNSA. Between the trimmed V and J ends, which lost 1 base and 0 bases, there was a span of 10 bases. CDR3 length equals 15 residues.

The chain is built from TRBV19 and TRBJ1-6, with D perhaps matching TRBD1 (5 bases). CDR3 size: 15 residues. In germline, CDR1 is LNHDA, CDR2 SQIVND (reference sequence). The V gene lost 3 bases and the J gene lost 5 bases, with 11 bases spanning the gap. This CDR3 reads CASSIQGRNNSPLHF. CDR3 DNA: TGTGCCAGTAGTATCCAGGGACGGAATAATTCACCCCTCCACTTT.

The chain links TRBV6-5 to TRBJ2-7; D possibly uses TRBD1 or TRBD2 (6 bases each). This CDR3 has 14 amino acids. Per germline, CDR1 MNHEY and CDR2 SVGAGI. Trimming pared 6 bases from V and 3 bases from J, leaving 15 bases between. The DNA for the CDR3 is TGTGCCAGCAGGATAGGGGGGACTGGCTACGAGCAGTACTTC. Translation gives CASRIGGTGYEQYF.

The chain employs TRBV5-1 and TRBJ1-6; 7 bases are a match to TRBD1. The germline gives CDR1 SGHRS, CDR2 YFSETQ. The CDR3 runs 15 residues. The V gene end was trimmed by 1 base and the J gene end by 8 bases; junction bases not matched to a gene: 6. The CDR3 spells CASSLMGQRDSPLHF. CDR3 sequence (DNA): TGCGCCAGCAGCTTGATGGGACAGCGGGATTCACCCCTCCACTTT.

The chain couples TRBV7-2 to TRBJ2-1, with 10 positions matching TRBD2. The CDR3 is 16 residues long. Germline V gene lookup returns CDR1 SGHTA and CDR2 FQGNSA. The J segment lost 6 bases and the V segment lost 2 bases, leaving 7 bases of the junction unmatched. Here the CDR3 reads CASSLFSTSGTNEQFF. CDR3 bases: TGTGCCAGCAGCTTATTTTCAACTAGCGGGACCAATGAGCAGTTCTTC.

This chain uses TRBV15 with TRBJ2-3; D is possibly TRBD1 (6 bases). The CDR3 length is 16 residues. CDR1 is LNHNV and CDR2 is YYDKDF in the germline V gene (reference sequence). V was pared by 3 bases and J by 1 base, with 14 bases between. CDR3 sequence: CATSRGSAGGTDTQYF. In DNA form, the CDR3 reads TGTGCCACCAGCAGGGGGTCGGCAGGGGGCACAGATACGCAGTATTTT.

The chain carries TRBV7-9 and TRBJ1-2; tentatively, D is TRBD1 (5 bases). Germline V gene sequence: CDR1 SEHNR, CDR2 FQNEAQ (reference sequence). Trimming pared 0 bases from V and 7 bases from J, leaving 9 bases between. The length of the CDR3 is 13 residues. DNA for the CDR3: TGTGCCAGCAGCTTAGCGCAGAGGGGTGGCTACACCTTC. Protein product: CASSLAQRGGYTF.

This chain joins TRBV9 and TRBJ1-1; unclear D gene. The CDR3 is 14 residues long. From germline, CDR1 is SGDLS and CDR2 YYNGEE. V dropped 6 bases and J dropped 1 base, with 13 bases sitting between them. The CDR3 spells CASTPWAGNTEAFF. The CDR3 nucleotides are TGTGCCAGCACCCCGTGGGCGGGGAACACTGAAGCTTTCTTT.

The chain recombines TRBV5-1 with TRBJ1-1; D is undetermined. This CDR3 is built from 15 residues. From germline, CDR1 is SGHRS and CDR2 YFSETQ. The V and J ends lost 0 bases and 1 base respectively, with 10 bases between them. CDR3 DNA: TGCGCCAGCAGCTTGGACGGCAGAGGGAACACTGAAGCTTTCTTT. Its protein product is CASSLDGRGNTEAFF.

The chain couples TRBV27 to TRBJ2-7; weak D call: TRBD2 (6 bases). The V gene's germline CDR1 is MNHEY and CDR2 SMNVEV (reference sequence). The CDR3 has 15 residues. The V end lost 6 bases, the J end lost 3 bases, and 18 bases lay between the germline ends. The CDR3 nucleotides read TGTGCCAGCAGCCGGGTAGGCGGGATAAACTACGAGCAGTACGTC. Protein sequence: CASSRVGGINYEQYV.

The chain couples TRBV7-6 to TRBJ2-2; D uncertain. V was shortened by 5 bases and J by 1 base, with 8 bases between the two germline ends. The CDR3 spans 14 residues. Germline assignment: CDR1 SGHVS and CDR2 FNYEAQ. The CDR3 coding sequence is TGTGCCAGCAGCCTGCCGGGGAACACCGGGGAGCTGTTTTTT. Its protein is CASSLPGNTGELFF. Full variable domain (rest looked up from reference TRBV7-6 and TRBJ2-2): GAGVSQSPRYKVTKRGQDVALRCDPISGHVSLYWYRQALGQGPEFLTYFNYEAQQDKSGLPNDRFSAERPEGSISTLTIQRTEQRDSAMYRCASSLPGNTGELFFGEGSRLTVL.

This clone was observed once. The V and J genes are TRBV29-1 and TRBJ2-6; no firm D call. The CDR3 is 17 amino acids. Germline V CDR1 and CDR2: SQVTM, ANQGSEA. Trimming shortened V by 4 bases and J by 4 bases, and 20 bases separated the two germline ends. CDR3 loop: CSVVWSDGYGGANVLTF. As DNA, the CDR3 is TGCAGCGTTGTCTGGTCAGACGGCTACGGGGGGGCCAACGTCCTGACTTTC.

The chain employs TRBV4-2 and TRBJ2-5; TRBD1 agrees at 8 bases. This CDR3 contains 17 residues. The V gene's germline CDR1 is LGHNA and CDR2 YNFKEQ. V trimming: 3 bases; J trimming: 8 bases; junction bases outside the gene matches: 17. The CDR3 DNA is TGTGCCAGCAGCCATAATTCCGGGACAGGTCGAGAGTATACCCAGTACTTC. It specifies CASSHNSGTGREYTQYF.

The chain recombines TRBV5-1 with TRBJ2-1; D is perhaps TRBD1 (5 bases). This CDR3 is 11 amino acids long. Germline CDR1 reads SGHRS; CDR2 reads YFSETQ. Trimming shortened V by 8 bases and J by 15 bases, and 18 bases separated the two germline ends. The CDR3 here is CASAQGSWPFF. DNA of the CDR3: TGCGCCAGTGCCCAGGGTTCGTGGCCGTTCTTC.

V and J are TRBV5-6 and TRBJ2-1; D is possibly TRBD2 (6 bases). The CDR3 loop spans 17 amino acids. CDR1 is SGHDT, CDR2 YYEEEE, per germline. V shed 4 bases and J shed 4 bases, with 21 bases lying between them. CDR3 nucleotides: TGTGCCAGCAGCCCCCTCGAACTAGCTCGTCTTTACAATGAGCAGTTCTTC. This encodes CASSPLELARLYNEQFF.

Regarding this clone: Other DNA sequences within the sample encode an identical CDR3. Here the CDR3 reads CASSIGGDSPLHF. CDR3 DNA: TGTGCCAGTAGTATAGGCGGCGATTCACCCCTCCACTTT. J is TRBJ1-6 and V is TRBV19, with D hard to call. The CDR3 has 13 residues. Between the trimmed V and J ends, which lost 1 base and 8 bases, there was a span of 6 bases. Germline loops: CDR1 LNHDA, CDR2 SQIVND (reference sequence).

J is TRBJ2-5 and V is TRBV5-1; tentatively, D is TRBD2 (7 bases). Germline V gene data show CDR1 as SGHRS and CDR2 as YFSETQ. The CDR3 sequence is 16 residues long. V was trimmed by 0 bases and J by 0 bases, leaving 12 bases between them. CDR3 loop: CASSLVRGAYQETQYF. CDR3 nucleotide sequence: TGCGCCAGCAGCTTGGTCCGGGGGGCTTACCAAGAGACCCAGTACTTC.

The rearrangement links TRBV11-1 to TRBJ2-1, with TRBD1 matching over 10 bases. Per the germline V gene, CDR1 is SGHAT and CDR2 is FQDESV (reference sequence). CDR3 length equals 15 residues. The V and J ends lost 5 bases and 6 bases, in that order; junction bases with no gene match: 7. This CDR3 is CASSIWGTGVNEQFF. The CDR3 DNA reads as TGTGCCAGCAGCATATGGGGGACAGGGGTCAATGAGCAGTTCTTC.

This rearrangement joins TRBV5-1 to TRBJ1-1, with D unresolved. V shed 2 bases and J shed 1 base, with 9 bases lying between them. Per germline, CDR1 SGHRS and CDR2 YFSETQ. This CDR3 comprises 14 residues. This CDR3 is CASSFDLGNTEAFF. The CDR3 region has the DNA TGCGCCAGCAGCTTTGACCTTGGGAACACTGAAGCTTTCTTT.

The rearrangement links TRBV6-5 to TRBJ1-1; D is ambiguous. Germline CDR1 reads MNHEY; CDR2 reads SVGAGI. The CDR3 is 14 residues long. V lost 0 bases and J 4 bases, leaving 9 bases between the germline ends. CDR3: CASSYSLGITEAFF. In nucleotides, the CDR3 is TGTGCCAGCAGTTACTCGCTCGGGATCACTGAAGCTTTCTTT.

The V call is TRBV9, the J call TRBJ2-2; D remains unclear. CDR1 and CDR2 from the germline V gene are SGDLS and YYNGEE. The CDR3 sequence is 14 residues long. Trimming took 2 bases from V and 6 from J, leaving 11 bases between them. The CDR3 loop reads CASSVPPAAGELFF. CDR3 sequence (DNA): TGTGCCAGCAGCGTGCCTCCTGCGGCCGGGGAGCTGTTTTTT.

This clone was counted a few times. The CDR3 DNA reads TGTGCCAGCAGTCAGGGACAGTTCAATCAGCCCCAGCATTTT. Amino acid sequence: CASSQGQFNQPQHF. The V call is TRBV27, the J call TRBJ1-5; 7 bases line up with TRBD1. The V and J ends lost 5 bases and 3 bases, in that order; junction bases with no gene match: 4. Germline V CDR1 and CDR2: MNHEY, SMNVEV (reference sequence). This CDR3 is 14 amino acids long.

The chain links TRBV9 to TRBJ1-3; no firm D call. Trimming cost V 7 bases and J 0 bases, with 14 bases left between them. The germline gives CDR1 SGDLS, CDR2 YYNGEE. The CDR3 runs to 15 residues. CDR3 sequence (DNA): TGTGCCAGCGCCCCGGACTGGAACTCTGGAAACACCATATATTTT. Translated: CASAPDWNSGNTIYF.

The chain recombines TRBV7-8 with TRBJ1-1; D gene uncertain. V gave up 5 bases and J gave up 5 bases, with 6 bases separating them. This CDR3 has 11 residues. The V gene's germline CDR1 is SGHVS and CDR2 FQNEAQ. The CDR3 DNA reads TGTGCCAGCAGCCGAACGACTGAAGCTTTCTTT. It encodes CASSRTTEAFF.

J is TRBJ1-5 and V is TRBV6-1, with D perhaps TRBD1 (5 bases). Trimming took 2 bases from V and 2 from J, leaving 13 bases between them. From germline, CDR1 is MNHNS and CDR2 SASEGT. The CDR3 length is 16 residues. Here the CDR3 reads CASSEFRGSGNQPQHF. CDR3 bases: TGTGCCAGCAGTGAATTTAGGGGTTCTGGCAATCAGCCCCAGCATTTT.

Concerning this clone: This same CDR3 is encoded by further DNA sequences in the sample. The gene calls are TRBV9 and TRBJ2-2, with D tentatively TRBD1 (5 bases). The V end was cut by 0 bases, the J end by 2 bases, with 11 bases between. There are 16 residues in the CDR3. Per the germline V gene, CDR1 is SGDLS and CDR2 is YYNGEE. The CDR3 spells CASSVDPQGNTGELFF. Written as DNA, the CDR3 is TGTGCCAGCAGCGTAGACCCCCAGGGTAACACCGGGGAGCTGTTTTTT.

The chain combines TRBV19 with TRBJ1-2; TRBD1 might be the D (5 bases). Trimming removed 6 bases from V and 5 bases from J, with 16 bases in between. CDR3 length: 14 residues. CDR1 is LNHDA, CDR2 SQIVND, per germline (reference sequence). CDR3 in amino acids: CASSDTGLGYGYTF. CDR3 nucleotide sequence: TGTGCCAGTAGCGATACGGGACTGGGGTATGGCTACACCTTC.

This chain connects TRBV4-2 to TRBJ2-3; D possibly corresponds to TRBD2 (5 bases). V shed 3 bases and J shed 1 base, with 11 bases lying between them. The CDR3 has 15 amino acids. From germline, CDR1 is LGHNA and CDR2 YNFKEQ. The CDR3 loop reads CASSQERTGTDTQYF. The CDR3 DNA sequence: TGTGCCAGCAGCCAGGAACGGACTGGCACAGATACGCAGTATTTT.

V is TRBV7-8 and J is TRBJ2-1; 9 bases align to TRBD1. The CDR3 covers 14 residues. V lost 5 bases and J lost 6; bases outside the gene matches: 5. The germline V gene has CDR1 SGHVS and CDR2 FQNEAQ. The CDR3 nucleotides read TGTGCCAGCAGCCAGAGGACAGGGGTCAATGAGCAGTTCTTC. It codes for CASSQRTGVNEQFF.